This is a list of T cell receptor beta chains from one sample in a study of blood T cell repertoires in COVID-19. The method was immunoSEQ multiplex PCR; TCRdb's version includes in-frame clones alone and lacks a portion of them. The sample carries some 200,000 clones, more than 75% recorded once. Sequencing used peripheral blood. The receptors stem from a man aged 35-49 years with active or convalescent COVID-19. Both conserved end residues are part of each CDR3. Fields, in order: D gene, V gene, J gene, clone size, CDR3 DNA, CDR3 protein. The D gene is left open where the match is weak. Size is omitted from some rows. Given values are once, few, many or a class for expanded clones.

>TRBD2|TRBV11-3|TRBJ2-3|NA
TGTGCCAGCAGTGAGACTAGCGGGGGGGCCGCAGATACGCAGTATTTT
CASSETSGGAADTQYF
>NA|TRBV2|TRBJ1-5|few
TGTGCCAGCAGTGGGGTGAACAGTCGGCTGCCCCAGCATTTT
CASSGVNSRLPQHF
>TRBD1|TRBV2|TRBJ1-2|NA
TGTGCCAGCAGGGGACAGGGAACTAATGGCTACACCTTC
CASRGQGTNGYTF
>NA|TRBV9|TRBJ2-3|once
TGTGCCAGCAGCTTACAGGGTTGGGACACAGATACGCAGTATTTT
CASSLQGWDTDTQYF
>TRBD1|TRBV3-1/TRBV3-2|TRBJ1-4|NA
TGTGCCAGCAGCCCTCACGGACAGGGAGAGGAAAAACTGTTTTTT
CASSPHGQGEEKLFF
>TRBD2|TRBV7-7|TRBJ2-1|NA
TGTGCTAGCAGCGCCGTAGCGGGGGAGCCCTACAATGAGCAGTTCTTC
CASSAVAGEPYNEQFF
>NA|TRBV27|TRBJ2-2|NA
TGTGCCAGCAGTCGAGCCAGGGGGGTGAACACCGGGGAGCTGTTTTTT
CASSRARGVNTGELFF
>NA|TRBV18|TRBJ1-1|NA
TGTGCCAGCTCACCACGTCTTATAGGGGAGGATTTTGAAGCTTTCTTT
CASSPRLIGEDFEAFF
>NA|TRBV9|TRBJ2-5|NA
TGTGCCAGCAGCCCCCAAAGCCTCGAGACCCAGTACTTC
CASSPQSLETQYF
>TRBD1|TRBV5-1|TRBJ1-1|NA
TGCGCCAGCAGCTCGACAGGGATAAACACTGAAGCTTTCTTT
CASSSTGINTEAFF
>NA|TRBV10-3|TRBJ1-5|NA
TGTGCCATCAGTGAGTCTAGAGGGGGTAGCAATCAGCCCCAGCATTTT
CAISESRGGSNQPQHF
>TRBD2|TRBV6-5|TRBJ2-7|NA
TGTGCCAGCAACGGGCTAGCGGGGGAGGGCGAGCAGTACTTC
CASNGLAGEGEQYF
>TRBD1|TRBV27|TRBJ2-3|NA
TGTGCCAGCAGCCGATACAGGGGGCGAAGCACAGATACGCAGTATTTT
CASSRYRGRSTDTQYF
>NA|TRBV5-1|TRBJ1-1|NA
TGCGCCAGCAGCCCGGGGGACCGATCTAACACTGAAGCTTTCTTT
CASSPGDRSNTEAFF
>NA|TRBV27|TRBJ1-1|NA
TGTGCCAGCAGTTTAACGGTGGGCGCTGAAGCTTTCTTT
CASSLTVGAEAFF
>NA|TRBV7-3|TRBJ1-1|NA
TGTGCCAGCAGCCTGGAGTTGAACACTGAAGCTTTCTTT
CASSLELNTEAFF
>TRBD1|TRBV29-1|TRBJ2-5|NA
TGCAGCGCTTTGGACAGGCAAGAGACCCAGTACTTC
CSALDRQETQYF
>TRBD2|TRBV27|TRBJ2-1|few
TGTGCCAGCAGTCGCCATCGGACTAGCGGGGGGGGAGGCTCCTACAATGAGCAGTTCTTC
CASSRHRTSGGGGSYNEQFF
>NA|TRBV14|TRBJ1-6|NA
TGCCCGACAGTCCCCTATTCACCCCTCCACTTT
CPTVPYSPLHF
>NA|TRBV24-1|TRBJ2-5|NA
TGTGCCACCAGTGATCCTCAAGAGACCCAGTACTTC
CATSDPQETQYF
>TRBD1|TRBV7-9|TRBJ1-2|NA
TGTGCCAGCAGCCCGCCGGGACAGGTTCCATATGGCTACACCTTC
CASSPPGQVPYGYTF
>TRBD1|TRBV7-6|TRBJ2-3|NA
TGTGCCAGCTTGGGACAGGGAGGAGATACGCAGTATTTT
CASLGQGGDTQYF
>NA|TRBV6-5|TRBJ2-3|NA
TGTTACGCAGACAGGCGCACAGATACGCAGTATTTT
CYADRRTDTQYF